This TCR beta chain was captured in a study of blood T cell repertoires in COVID-19. About the research overall: COVID-19 samples collected from the United States, Italy and Spain covered acute and convalescent phases.

CDR3 size: 14 residues. Germline loops: CDR1 GTSNPN, CDR2 SVGIG (reference sequence). After removal of 3 bases from V and 5 bases from J, the junction contained 10 bases not matched to a gene. In the original analysis: Amplification of reference gene primers provided the estimated nucleated cell counts. Generated by immunoSEQ multiplex PCR, the TCRdb table keeps only in-frame clones and is missing some. The DNA gave D and trimming, while V, J and clone size come from that table. The sample lists a few hundred thousand clones, around 85% occurring once. V usage is TRBV30 and J usage is TRBJ2-7; TRBD2 matches 7 bases. The TCR originated in a woman under 40 who had recovered from COVID-19. Sequencing was done on a sample of peripheral blood. The CDR3 coding sequence is TGTGCCTGGAGAGCGGGGCAAGTATTCCACGAGCAGTACTTC. It yields the protein CAWRAGQVFHEQYF.